This T cell receptor (beta chain) was captured by sequencing in a study of cytomegalovirus exposure and HLA in healthy donors. Of note for this clone: The antigen remains undetermined.

13 Jbeta primers and 60 Vbeta primers were used for the PCR. Sequencing used immunoSEQ multiplex PCR; TCRdb keeps in-frame clones, though not all of them. The repertoire consists of 130,000 or so clones, with 61% occurring once and the leading ten covering around 1.9%. Study results and caveats: Reported findings show TCR beta sequences accurately forecast HLA-A and HLA-B alleles in most subjects.

The CDR3 has 17 amino acids. CDR1 is SGHTA and CDR2 is FQGNSA in the germline V gene. Unmatched junction bases numbered 12, after V lost 5 bases and J lost 3 bases. The chain carries TRBV7-2 and TRBJ2-5; 10 nucleotides line up with TRBD2. The receptor was derived from a male donor in good health and CMV-seronegative. Sequencing input: PBMCs. The CDR3 here is CASSEGLATFSKETQYF. The CDR3 DNA sequence: TGTGCCAGCAGCGAGGGACTAGCGACCTTCTCAAAAGAGACCCAGTACTTC.